A selection of T cell receptor beta chains follows, all from one sample in a study of T cells in Graves' hyperthyroidism and ophthalmopathy. TCRdb ran MiXCR on the multiplex PCR reads and lists one entry per CDR3 protein. Of 500,000 to 650,000 distinct CDR3 sequences in the sample, over 15% were seen once. Sequenced sample: blood. The source of these receptors is a woman under 30 with Graves' ophthalmopathy. Both conserved end residues are trimmed from each CDR3. Expanded clones are given a class, and other clones once, few, many or no size at all.

clone_size v_call cdr3_aa
NA TRBV7-2 ASSSWTSGGPMVGTQY
many TRBV20-1 SASTGRVNEQF
NA TRBV11-1 ASCQHSDLMEETQY
many TRBV27 ASSLSSLGTGLGETQY
NA TRBV14 ASSQVRGGTDTQY
NA TRBV7-3 ASSPGGRGLGANVLT
few TRBV24-1 ATSDLRDCLY
NA TRBV6-1 ASRNRDNQPQH
many TRBV6-1 ASTESMTRGDTQY
NA TRBV2 ASSGTGGRFTEAF
NA TRBV11-2 ASSLGFTTYGYT
NA TRBV2 ASEPGQAGDTEAF
few TRBV27 ASSLKGQGHTEAF
NA TRBV9 ASSVADRLHGYT
many TRBV7-2 ASSPIPGQGGDTQY
NA TRBV5-1 ASSWTAGAWNEQF
many TRBV2 ASSEGPDTDTQY
NA TRBV5-1 ASSFDSSLEQY
many TRBV30 AWRAGLGNTGELF
many TRBV5-1 ASSNGQGLPLSSYNEQF
few TRBV9 ASSQGSGGKADTQY
NA TRBV5-4 ASSFRDAPLEAF
NA TRBV27 ASTSTPEVNTGELF
NA TRBV6-2/TRBV6-3 ASRPDSHQPQH
NA TRBV7-2 ASSLGTGLNTGELF
many TRBV7-3 ASSLMGGSNTEAF
few TRBV20-1 SARDLGGVEKLF